This TCR beta chain was captured by sequencing in a study of CD8 T cells in ankylosing spondylitis. This clonotype was seen only a few times. The target antigen is unknown. Study-level results: The study looked at matched synovial fluid samples from ankylosing spondylitis patients. Disease-linked clones were reported to be significantly enriched there. In ankylosing spondylitis blood, a motif of seven to nine highly homologous TCR beta variants appeared characteristic. Both synovial fluid and blood in reactive arthritis had previously been reported to carry some motif variants.

TCRdb reprocessed the 5' RACE reads via MiXCR and lists one record per CDR3 protein. The sample carries about 90,000 distinct CDR3 sequences, approximately 8.9% recorded once. This clonotype originated in a male donor with ankylosing spondylitis. The sequencing input was blood, either unsorted or a sorted T cell fraction (not recorded which).

CDR3 loop: CASSPLRVSSSYNEQFF. As DNA, the CDR3 is TGTGCCAGCAGCCCCCTCCGGGTATCGAGCTCCTACAATGAGCAGTTCTTC. V gene TRBV6-1 combines with J gene TRBJ2-1, with unresolved D. CDR1 and CDR2 from the germline V gene are MNHNS and SASEGT. Between the trimmed V and J ends, which lost 6 bases and 0 bases, there was a span of 18 bases. The CDR3 spans 17 residues.